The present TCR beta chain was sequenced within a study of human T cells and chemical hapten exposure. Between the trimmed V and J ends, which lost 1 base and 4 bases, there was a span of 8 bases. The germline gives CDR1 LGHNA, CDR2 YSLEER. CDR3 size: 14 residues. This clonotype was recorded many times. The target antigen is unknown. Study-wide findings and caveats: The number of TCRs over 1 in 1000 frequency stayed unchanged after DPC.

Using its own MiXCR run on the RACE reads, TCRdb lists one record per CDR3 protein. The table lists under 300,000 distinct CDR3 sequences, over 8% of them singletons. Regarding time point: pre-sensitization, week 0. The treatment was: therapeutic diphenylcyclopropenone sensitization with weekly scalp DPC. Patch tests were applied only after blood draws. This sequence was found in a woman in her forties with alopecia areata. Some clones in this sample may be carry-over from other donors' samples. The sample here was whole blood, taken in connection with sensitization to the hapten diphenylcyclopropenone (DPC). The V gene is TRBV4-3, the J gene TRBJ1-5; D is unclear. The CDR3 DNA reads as TGCGCCAGCAGCCAAGTTGGAAGTAATCAGCCCCAGCATTTT. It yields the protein CASSQVGSNQPQHF.